These T cell receptor beta chains were read from a single sample in a study of cytomegalovirus exposure and HLA in healthy donors. Assay used: immunoSEQ multiplex PCR; TCRdb lists only in-frame clones, some missing. The profile shows 90,000 to 120,000 clones, about three quarters of them singletons. Sequenced sample: PBMCs. These receptors were obtained from a man between 60 and 75 years old in good health and CMV-seropositive. Each CDR3 is given with its conserved first and last residue. Fields, in order: V gene, D gene, J gene, clone size, CDR3 protein, CDR3 DNA. A D gene is named only where the DNA matches it firmly. Clone size appears in some rows only: once, few, many, or a class for an expanded clone.

V: TRBV18
D: TRBD1
J: TRBJ1-2
size: .
CDR3: CASSPDRGELDGYTF
DNA: TGTGCCAGCTCACCGGACAGGGGGGAATTGGATGGCTACACCTTC

V: TRBV19
D: .
J: TRBJ1-6
size: .
CDR3: CASLSGDLASPLHF
DNA: TGTGCCAGTCTCTCGGGGGATTTGGCTTCACCCCTCCACTTT

V: TRBV7-2
D: .
J: TRBJ1-1
size: .
CDR3: CASSPTGWSTEAFF
DNA: TGTGCCAGCAGCCCAACCGGGTGGTCCACTGAAGCTTTCTTT

V: TRBV7-2
D: .
J: TRBJ2-3
size: .
CDR3: CASSPLGRADTQYF
DNA: TGTGCCAGCAGCCCCCTTGGTCGGGCAGATACGCAGTATTTT

V: TRBV10-3
D: TRBD1
J: TRBJ2-7
size: .
CDR3: CAIMGPVPGTASSYEQYF
DNA: TGTGCCATCATGGGTCCCGTCCCCGGGACAGCTAGCTCCTACGAGCAGTACTTC

V: TRBV5-1
D: TRBD1
J: TRBJ2-7
size: .
CDR3: CASSFLGPDRGSYEQYF
DNA: TGCGCCAGCAGCTTCTTAGGGCCGGACAGGGGCTCCTACGAGCAGTACTTC

V: TRBV6-5
D: .
J: TRBJ2-7
size: .
CDR3: CASSYGGARREQYF
DNA: TGTGCCAGCAGTTATGGCGGGGCGAGGCGCGAGCAGTACTTC

V: TRBV5-5
D: .
J: TRBJ2-1
size: .
CDR3: CASTLTWPSSYNEQFF
DNA: TGTGCCAGCACTCTTACCTGGCCCAGCTCCTACAATGAGCAGTTCTTC

V: TRBV9
D: .
J: TRBJ2-7
size: once
CDR3: CASSPLPLDHEQYF
DNA: TGTGCCAGCAGCCCTCTTCCCTTAGATCACGAGCAGTACTTC

V: TRBV4-2
D: .
J: TRBJ2-7
size: .
CDR3: CASSHGYEQYF
DNA: TGTGCCAGCAGCCACGGGTACGAGCAGTACTTC

V: TRBV5-1
D: TRBD1
J: TRBJ2-2
size: .
CDR3: CASSPRDSTGELFF
DNA: TGCGCCAGCAGCCCCCGGGACAGCACCGGGGAGCTGTTTTTT

V: TRBV19
D: .
J: TRBJ2-1
size: .
CDR3: CASSTLGGQSISYNEQFF
DNA: TGTGCCAGTAGTACCCTGGGGGGACAGAGTATCTCCTACAATGAGCAGTTCTTC

V: TRBV10-3
D: TRBD2
J: TRBJ2-5
size: .
CDR3: CAIRLVGGGETQYF
DNA: TGTGCCATCAGGCTGGTGGGGGGGGGAGAGACCCAGTACTTC

V: TRBV7-6
D: .
J: TRBJ2-7
size: .
CDR3: CASSLGRGNEQYF
DNA: TGTGCCAGCAGCTTAGGAAGGGGTAACGAGCAGTACTTC

V: TRBV7-2
D: TRBD1
J: TRBJ2-7
size: .
CDR3: CASSRDSYYEQYF
DNA: TGTGCCAGCAGCCGGGACAGCTACTACGAGCAGTACTTC

V: TRBV5-6
D: .
J: TRBJ2-2
size: once
CDR3: CASSPRGAGSTGELFF
DNA: TGTGCCAGCAGCCCCAGGGGGGCGGGATCCACCGGGGAGCTGTTTTTT

V: TRBV9
D: TRBD2
J: TRBJ2-2
size: .
CDR3: CASSPGGANTGELFF
DNA: TGTGCCAGCAGCCCCGGGGGGGCAAACACCGGGGAGCTGTTTTTT

V: TRBV5-4
D: .
J: TRBJ2-7
size: .
CDR3: CASSSVGRYEQYF
DNA: TGTGCCAGCAGCTCGGTGGGGCGGTACGAGCAGTACTTC

V: TRBV10-1
D: TRBD2
J: TRBJ2-5
size: .
CDR3: CASSESRASGQETQYF
DNA: TGCGCCAGCAGTGAATCTAGGGCTAGCGGTCAAGAGACCCAGTACTTC

V: TRBV27
D: .
J: TRBJ2-7
size: .
CDR3: CASSYDVGRSAYEQYF
DNA: TGTGCCAGCAGTTATGACGTTGGAAGGAGCGCCTACGAGCAGTACTTC

V: TRBV6-5
D: .
J: TRBJ1-1
size: many
CDR3: CASSLMRGQGAFF
DNA: TGTGCCAGCAGTTTGATGAGAGGACAAGGGGCTTTCTTT

V: TRBV5-1
D: TRBD1
J: TRBJ1-2
size: .
CDR3: CASSRDRDLSGYTF
DNA: TGCGCCAGCAGCCGCGACAGGGACTTGTCTGGCTACACCTTC

V: TRBV25-1
D: .
J: TRBJ1-5
size: .
CDR3: CASSDGGRSNQPQHF
DNA: TGTGCCAGCAGTGATGGGGGCAGGAGCAATCAGCCCCAGCATTTT

V: TRBV2
D: TRBD1
J: TRBJ1-1
size: .
CDR3: CASSERQGNTEAFF
DNA: TGTGCCAGCAGTGAAAGACAGGGGAACACTGAAGCTTTCTTT

V: TRBV27
D: TRBD1
J: TRBJ2-1
size: .
CDR3: CASSLRGQDSYNEQFF
DNA: TGTGCCAGCAGCCTCAGGGGGCAGGATTCCTACAATGAGCAGTTCTTC

V: TRBV10-1
D: .
J: TRBJ1-1
size: few
CDR3: CASSESQGLNTEAFF
DNA: TGCGCCAGCAGTGAGTCCCAGGGTTTGAACACTGAAGCTTTCTTT

V: TRBV5-5
D: .
J: TRBJ2-7
size: few
CDR3: CASSLDGGGAYEQYF
DNA: TGTGCCAGCAGCTTGGATGGCGGGGGCGCCTACGAGCAGTACTTC

V: TRBV9
D: TRBD1
J: TRBJ2-5
size: .
CDR3: CASSTTGTGETQYF
DNA: TGTGCCAGCAGCACGACCGGGACAGGAGAGACCCAGTACTTC

V: TRBV10-2
D: .
J: TRBJ2-7
size: .
CDR3: CASSQGGQKDNEQYF
DNA: TGCGCCAGCAGTCAGGGGGGACAGAAGGACAACGAGCAGTACTTC

V: TRBV5-1
D: TRBD1
J: TRBJ1-1
size: .
CDR3: CASSHGQGIFTEAFF
DNA: TGCGCCAGCAGCCACGGACAGGGAATTTTTACTGAAGCTTTCTTT

V: TRBV25-1
D: TRBD1
J: TRBJ1-2
size: .
CDR3: CASKGGAEGYTF
DNA: TGTGCCAGCAAAGGGGGCGCGGAAGGCTACACCTTC

V: TRBV28
D: .
J: TRBJ1-1
size: few
CDR3: CASSYRNTEAFF
DNA: TGTGCCAGCAGCTACAGAAACACTGAAGCTTTCTTT

V: TRBV6-5
D: TRBD2
J: TRBJ2-7
size: .
CDR3: CASSYSRGYEQYF
DNA: TGTGCCAGCAGTTACTCGCGGGGGTACGAGCAGTACTTC

V: TRBV7-9
D: TRBD2
J: TRBJ2-3
size: .
CDR3: CASERGGSDTQYF
DNA: TGTGCCAGTGAGCGGGGGGGTTCAGATACGCAGTATTTT

V: TRBV7-6
D: TRBD1
J: TRBJ2-1
size: once
CDR3: CASSSPTGYNEQFF
DNA: TGTGCCAGCAGCTCTCCGACAGGGTACAATGAGCAGTTCTTC

V: TRBV18
D: .
J: TRBJ2-3
size: .
CDR3: CASSPRTSQTDTQYF
DNA: TGTGCCAGCTCACCAAGGACTTCGCAAACAGATACGCAGTATTTT

V: TRBV7-3
D: TRBD2
J: TRBJ2-1
size: .
CDR3: CASSFGLAGENEQFF
DNA: TGTGCCAGCAGCTTTGGGCTAGCGGGGGAAAATGAGCAGTTCTTC